This T cell receptor (beta chain) originates from a study of T cell repertoires in cytomegalovirus infection. Overall study context: Evidence of both CMV infection and a matching HLA type came from public TCR beta signatures.

About this clonotype: What it recognizes is unknown. This may be a read error: a much more frequent sequence differs by one nucleotide.

Germline CDR1 and CDR2: SGHVS and FQNEAQ. The CDR3 has 14 amino acids. Study outcomes and limitations: HLA-C-restricted CMV-specific TCR beta clonotypes prevailed in the ex vivo response.

TCRdb re-analysed the reads in MiXCR, keeping a single row per CDR3 protein. Here the sample spans around 900,000 distinct CDR3 sequences, around 31% being singletons. The gene calls are TRBV7-8 and TRBJ2-7, with 7 bases lining up with TRBD1. This sequence was found in a human donor in good health (CMV status not recorded). Some clones in this sample may be carry-over from other donors' samples. The sequencing here drew on cultured CD8+ T cells from PBMCs, taken from culture after CMV antigen stimulation. The CDR3 loop is CVSSKGQISYEQYF. CDR3 bases: TGTGTCAGCAGCAAGGGACAGATCTCCTACGAGCAGTACTTC.